These 32 T cell receptor beta chains share one sample of origin, sequenced in a study of blood T cell repertoires in COVID-19. TCRdb keeps only in-frame clones here, not all; method: immunoSEQ multiplex PCR. The table shows hundreds of thousands of clones, with about 89% occurring only once. Sequenced: peripheral blood. The receptors originated from a woman in her twenties or thirties with acute or convalescent COVID-19.

About this clone itself: Other DNA sequences in the sample encode the same CDR3. The chain has TRBV28 and TRBJ1-1; D gene uncertain. The CDR3 loop spans 13 amino acids. Germline V lookup: CDR1 MDHEN, CDR2 SYDVKM. V lost 6 bases, J lost 0 bases, and 8 bases lay in between. The CDR3, as DNA: TGTGCCAGCAGCCCGACAATGAACACTGAAGCTTTCTTT. Translating gives CASSPTMNTEAFF. The full variable domain, completed using reference TRBV28 and TRBJ1-1, is DVKVTQSSRYLVKRTGEKVFLECVQDMDHENMFWYRQDPGLGLRLIYFSYDVKMKEKGDIPEGYSVSREKKERFSLILESASTNQTSMYLCASSPTMNTEAFFGQGTRLTVV.

This chain connects TRBV29-1 to TRBJ2-5; possibly TRBD2 for D (5 bases). The CDR3 loop spans 14 amino acids. With 1 base removed from V and 4 bases from J, the gap between germline ends came to 13 bases. CDR1 and CDR2 (germline): SQVTM, ANQGSEA. As DNA, the CDR3 is TGCAGCGTTGAAGGTGAGGGATATCGAGAGACCCAGTACTTC. Translation gives CSVEGEGYRETQYF. Looking up the rest from reference TRBV29-1 and TRBJ2-5 gives the full variable domain: SAVISQKPSRDICQRGTSLTIQCQVDSQVTMMFWYRQQPGQSLTLIATANQGSEATYESGFVIDKFPISRPNLTFSTLTVSNMSPEDSSIYLCSVEGEGYRETQYFGPGTRLLVL.

This clone was found once. The gene calls are TRBV3-1 (or the pseudogene TRBV3-2) and TRBJ2-5, with 9 bases matching TRBD2. The germline V gene has CDR1 LGHDT and CDR2 YNNKEL (reference sequence). This CDR3 is 17 amino acids long. V dropped 1 base and J dropped 4; count of bases not matched to a gene: 10. CDR3 amino acids: CASSQGGTSYGGETQYF. CDR3 in DNA: TGTGCCAGCAGCCAAGGGGGGACTAGCTACGGTGGAGAGACCCAGTACTTC.

The gene calls are TRBV2 and TRBJ2-7; 7 nucleotides line up with TRBD1. Germline V gene sequence: CDR1 SNHLY, CDR2 FYNNEI. CDR3 length equals 15 residues. Unmatched junction bases numbered 10, after V lost 7 bases and J lost 1 base. CDR3 nucleotides: TGTGCCAGCATGAGGGACAGCCCTAGATCCTACGAGCAGTACTTC. Its translation is CASMRDSPRSYEQYF.

This rearrangement joins TRBV7-9 to TRBJ2-7, with 7 bases aligning to TRBD1. CDR3 length: 14 residues. Germline assignment: CDR1 SEHNR and CDR2 FQNEAQ (reference sequence). V was clipped by 4 bases and J by 6 bases; unmatched bases: 9. CDR3 coding DNA: TGTGCCAGCAGCTCGCCCCGGGACAGTCCCGAGCAGTACTTC. It specifies CASSSPRDSPEQYF.

This clone was seen a few times. The rearrangement joins TRBV28 to TRBJ2-7; no clear D gene. V dropped 7 bases and J dropped 1 base, with 8 bases sitting between them. The CDR3 totals 12 residues. The germline V gene encodes CDR1 MDHEN and CDR2 SYDVKM. CDR3 sequence reads: CASTAVSYEQYF. The CDR3 DNA reads TGTGCCAGCACGGCGGTATCCTACGAGCAGTACTTC.

This chain joins TRBV5-5 and TRBJ1-2; D may be TRBD1 (5 bases). The CDR3 sequence is 15 residues long. V lost 2 bases and J 4 bases, leaving 15 bases between the germline ends. Germline values: CDR1 SGHKS, CDR2 YYEKEE (reference sequence). The CDR3 sequence is CASSLLLGGIYGYTF. CDR3 DNA sequence: TGTGCCAGCAGCTTACTCCTTGGGGGGATCTATGGCTACACCTTC.

This chain uses TRBV13 with TRBJ1-4, with 10 bases fitting TRBD1. Germline V gene data show CDR1 as PRHDT and CDR2 as FYEKMQ (reference sequence). The trim removed 5 bases at V and 4 bases at J, leaving 4 bases unmatched. This CDR3 spans 15 amino acids. In nucleotides, the CDR3 is TGTGCCAGCAGCAGACGGGACAGGGGTAATGAAAAACTGTTTTTT. As protein: CASSRRDRGNEKLFF.

As concerns this clone: Other DNA sequences in this specimen translate into the identical CDR3. This rearrangement joins TRBV7-9 to TRBJ2-3; TRBD2 aligns across 12 bases. With 4 bases clipped from V and 4 bases from J, the junction kept 3 bases outside the gene matches. Germline assignment: CDR1 SEHNR and CDR2 FQNEAQ (reference sequence). This CDR3 comprises 15 residues. CDR3 in amino acids: CASSSTSGGADTQYF. CDR3 bases: TGTGCCAGCAGCTCGACTAGCGGGGGCGCAGATACGCAGTATTTT.

V is TRBV28 and J is TRBJ1-2, with 7 bases fitting TRBD1. The junction had 6 bases not matched to a gene; V was cut back by 4 bases and J by 1 base. This CDR3 has 15 residues. The germline V gene encodes CDR1 MDHEN and CDR2 SYDVKM. The CDR3 coding sequence is TGTGCCAGCAGTTCTTCCGCAGGGGGTAACTATGGCTACACCTTC. Its translation: CASSSSAGGNYGYTF.

The chain links TRBV28 to TRBJ2-1; the match to TRBD2 covers 8 bases. Germline values: CDR1 MDHEN, CDR2 SYDVKM. The CDR3 length is 17 residues. The V and J ends lost 1 base and 2 bases, in that order; junction bases with no gene match: 7. The CDR3 DNA is TGTGCCAGCAGTTTATCTGGGACTAGATCCGCCTACAATGAGCAGTTCTTC. As protein: CASSLSGTRSAYNEQFF.

J is TRBJ1-6 and V is TRBV19; TRBD1 aligns across 7 bases. This CDR3 contains 15 residues. V was pared by 3 bases and J by 10 bases, with 9 bases of the junction left unmatched. Germline assignment: CDR1 LNHDA and CDR2 SQIVND (reference sequence). Here the CDR3 reads CASSIDRGLYSPLHF. CDR3 nucleotides: TGTGCCAGTAGTATTGATAGGGGGCTATACTCACCCCTCCACTTT.

V usage is TRBV15 and J usage is TRBJ2-1; D gene ambiguous. The CDR3 runs to 17 residues. Germline CDR1 is LNHNV and CDR2 is YYDKDF (reference sequence). V was shortened by 0 bases and J by 0 bases, with 12 bases between the two germline ends. The CDR3 DNA sequence: TGTGCCACCAGCAGAGATCCCGTCCCCAGCTCCTACAATGAGCAGTTCTTC. This encodes CATSRDPVPSSYNEQFF.

The gene calls are TRBV7-3 and TRBJ2-1; 8 positions agree with TRBD2. V lost 3 bases, J lost 0 bases, and 4 bases stayed unmatched. The CDR3 covers 16 residues. Germline V gives CDR1 SGHTA, CDR2 FQGTGA. CDR3 protein: CASSFHGGVSYNEQFF. The CDR3, as DNA: TGTGCCAGCAGCTTTCACGGGGGGGTCTCCTACAATGAGCAGTTCTTC.

The gene calls are TRBV28 and TRBJ1-2; 8 bases fit TRBD1. CDR3 length: 14 residues. J gave up 8 bases and V 2 bases, and 7 bases lay outside the gene matches. Germline V gene lookup returns CDR1 MDHEN and CDR2 SYDVKM. The CDR3 DNA reads TGTGCCAGCAGTTTAGACCAGGGGGCGAAGGGCTACACCTTC. Translated, it gives CASSLDQGAKGYTF.

The V call is TRBV6-1, the J call TRBJ2-3; D gene uncertain. Trimming stripped 0 bases from V and 14 bases from J, with 12 bases between. Germline lookup yields CDR1 MNHNS and CDR2 SASEGT. The CDR3 spans 12 residues. The CDR3 DNA is TGTGCCAGCAGTGAAGCGGCCCTCCGGGTGTATTTT. It is translated as CASSEAALRVYF.

This sequence joins TRBV5-1 and TRBJ2-2, with 8 bases lining up with TRBD2. Trimming cost V 1 base and J 0 bases; bases outside gene matches: 17. Germline V CDR1 and CDR2: SGHRS, YFSETQ. There are 21 residues in the CDR3. The CDR3 DNA reads as TGCGCCAGCAGCTTGACCCCGACTAGCGTGGGGGACCCTTCGAACACCGGGGAGCTGTTTTTT. Its protein product is CASSLTPTSVGDPSNTGELFF.

The chain recombines TRBV7-2 with TRBJ2-7; a weak D match, TRBD2 (6 bases). V was cut by 3 bases and J by 3 bases, with 12 bases left in between. Germline CDR1 reads SGHTA; CDR2 reads FQGNSA. The CDR3 has 14 residues. In DNA form, the CDR3 reads TGTGCCAGCAGCTTTCAGCGGGCCAACTACGAGCAGTACTTC. The encoded protein is CASSFQRANYEQYF.

The chain combines TRBV5-1 with TRBJ2-3; no clear D gene. This CDR3 is built from 16 residues. V was clipped by 2 bases and J by 2 bases, with 15 bases between them. Germline V gene data show CDR1 as SGHRS and CDR2 as YFSETQ. CDR3 residues: CASSFSIAGPTDTQYF. The DNA for the CDR3 is TGCGCCAGCAGCTTTAGTATCGCAGGTCCCACAGATACGCAGTATTTT. Full variable domain (missing parts from reference TRBV5-1 and TRBJ2-3): KAGVTQTPRYLIKTRGQQVTLSCSPISGHRSVSWYQQTPGQGLQFLFEYFSETQRNKGNFPGRFSGRQFSNSRSEMNVSTLELGDSALYLCASSFSIAGPTDTQYFGPGTRLTVL.

The chain joins TRBV7-6 to TRBJ2-3, with D possibly being TRBD2 (7 bases). The CDR3 length is 16 residues. Trimming cost V 2 bases and J 6 bases, with 18 bases left between them. The germline V gene has CDR1 SGHVS and CDR2 FNYEAQ. The CDR3 region has the DNA TGTGCCAGCAGCTTATTACAGCGGGGAGGGGGGGATACGCAGTATTTT. Its translation is CASSLLQRGGGDTQYF.

The sample holds a few counts of this clone. V usage is TRBV6-5 and J usage is TRBJ2-7; 7 positions match TRBD1. Germline values: CDR1 MNHEY, CDR2 SVGAGI. V gave up 0 bases and J gave up 3 bases; unmatched junction bases: 2. The CDR3 runs 14 residues. CDR3 DNA: TGTGCCAGCAGTTACTCGGGACAGTTCTACGAGCAGTACTTC. Its protein is CASSYSGQFYEQYF.

This sequence joins TRBV27 and TRBJ1-3, with D possibly TRBD1 on 6 matching bases. There are 18 residues in the CDR3. V shed 4 bases and J shed 1 base, with 20 bases lying between them. Germline V gene lookup returns CDR1 MNHEY and CDR2 SMNVEV (reference sequence). CDR3 in amino acids: CASSSLRGGAISGNTIYF. DNA for the CDR3: TGTGCCAGCAGTTCTCTCCGGGGGGGGGCGATTTCTGGAAACACCATATATTTT.

On this clone itself: Other DNA sequences of this sample code for an identical CDR3. The chain couples TRBV28 to TRBJ1-2; the D is unclear. Trimming pared 7 bases from V and 2 bases from J, leaving 11 bases between. The CDR3 is 13 amino acids. CDR1 MDHEN and CDR2 SYDVKM come from the germline V gene. CDR3 loop: CASTFGGNYGYTF. The CDR3 nucleotides read TGTGCCAGCACCTTTGGAGGCAACTATGGCTACACCTTC.

V is TRBV24-1 and J is TRBJ2-5; TRBD1 might be the D (6 bases). The CDR3 has 13 residues. With 6 bases removed from V and 6 bases from J, the gap between germline ends came to 13 bases. The germline V gene has CDR1 KGHDR and CDR2 SFDVKD. Here the CDR3 reads CATSTGIVKTQYF. CDR3 DNA sequence: TGTGCCACCAGTACAGGGATCGTGAAGACCCAGTACTTC.

The gene calls are TRBV2 and TRBJ2-3; a possible D gene is TRBD1 (6 bases). CDR3 length equals 13 residues. Germline V gene lookup returns CDR1 SNHLY and CDR2 FYNNEI. The V and J ends lost 6 bases and 5 bases respectively, with 12 bases between them. The CDR3 DNA follows: TGTGCCAGCAGCAAGGGACAACGAGATACGCAGTATTTT. It encodes CASSKGQRDTQYF.

The J gene is TRBJ2-2, the V gene TRBV7-2; no reliable D call. Germline CDR1 SGHTA, CDR2 FQGNSA. The CDR3 has 13 residues. V gave up 1 base and J gave up 7 bases, with 7 bases separating them. The CDR3 here is CASSLVANGELFF. Here the CDR3 DNA reads TGTGCCAGCAGCTTAGTAGCAAACGGGGAGCTGTTTTTT.

This clone turned up a few times. V is TRBV2 and J is TRBJ1-5; D might be TRBD1 (6 bases). V was clipped by 6 bases and J by 3 bases, with 18 bases between them. This CDR3 has 16 residues. Germline CDR1 and CDR2: SNHLY and FYNNEI. CDR3 nucleotide sequence: TGTGCCAGCAGAAGGAACAGGGTGTCTGACAATCAGCCCCAGCATTTT. This encodes CASRRNRVSDNQPQHF.

This chain connects TRBV5-1 to TRBJ1-2; 8 nucleotides match TRBD1. Germline V lookup: CDR1 SGHRS, CDR2 YFSETQ. V was clipped by 0 bases and J by 5 bases; unmatched bases: 9. The CDR3 is 16 residues long. CDR3 amino acids: CASSLAQDRVEYGYTF. CDR3 DNA sequence: TGCGCCAGCAGCTTGGCTCAGGACAGGGTTGAGTATGGCTACACCTTC.

The chain joins TRBV2 to TRBJ2-3; TRBD2 agrees at 8 bases. With 1 base clipped from V and 7 bases from J, the junction kept 10 bases outside the gene matches. The CDR3 sequence is 16 residues long. In germline, CDR1 is SNHLY, CDR2 FYNNEI. In nucleotides, the CDR3 is TGTGCCAGCAGTGAAGGGGCGGGGGGCCACATAAATACGCAGTATTTT. Translating gives CASSEGAGGHINTQYF.

The chain uses TRBV7-7 and TRBJ2-2; 8 bases match TRBD2. Per the germline V gene, CDR1 is SSHAT and CDR2 is FNYEAQ (reference sequence). V was clipped by 2 bases and J by 7 bases; unmatched bases: 15. This CDR3 has 18 amino acids. The CDR3 sequence: CASSLMAVGGGTGGELFF. In DNA form, the CDR3 reads TGTGCCAGCAGCTTAATGGCAGTTGGCGGGGGGACCGGCGGGGAGCTGTTTTTT.

The rearrangement links TRBV5-1 to TRBJ2-5; D is undetermined. This CDR3 contains 12 residues. CDR1 SGHRS and CDR2 YFSETQ come from the germline V gene. Trimming took off 4 bases at V and 5 bases at J, with 9 bases between the two ends. In DNA form, the CDR3 reads TGCGCCAGCAGCATAACTACGGAGACCCAGTACTTC. It translates to CASSITTETQYF.

The V gene is TRBV3-1 (or the pseudogene TRBV3-2), the J gene TRBJ2-7; possibly TRBD1 for D (5 bases). This CDR3 comprises 15 residues. V dropped 1 base and J dropped 3 bases, with 13 bases sitting between them. Germline V gives CDR1 LGHDT, CDR2 YNNKEL (reference sequence). CDR3 sequence: CASSQGSTVLYEQYF. The CDR3 coding sequence is TGTGCCAGCAGCCAAGGTTCGACAGTTCTCTACGAGCAGTACTTC.